Following are 16 T cell receptor beta chains from one sample sequenced in a study of T cell responses to AZD1222 COVID-19 vaccine. The repertoire was sequenced with immunoSEQ multiplex PCR; TCRdb's copy has only in-frame clones and lacks some. The sample includes about 100,000 clones, approximately 89% of them seen just once. The source material was peripheral blood, sampled on day 0 of MenACWY control vaccination. The source of these receptors is an adult in good health.

This sequence joins TRBV7-2 and TRBJ1-4; D remains ambiguous. V was shortened by 2 bases and J by 7 bases, with 11 bases between the two germline ends. CDR3 length: 14 amino acids. The germline V gene has CDR1 SGHTA and CDR2 FQGNSA. The CDR3 here is CASSLLGQVEKLFF. The CDR3 DNA reads TGTGCCAGCAGCTTACTTGGGCAGGTTGAAAAACTGTTTTTT.

This clone was recorded only once. The chain carries TRBV7-6 and TRBJ2-2; tentative D call: TRBD2 (5 bases). V lost 7 bases and J lost 2, with 14 bases in between. There are 15 residues in the CDR3. CDR1 and CDR2 from the germline V gene are SGHVS and FNYEAQ. The CDR3 DNA reads TGTGCCAGCACCCTCAGCGGAACAAACACCGGGGAGCTGTTTTTT. This translates into CASTLSGTNTGELFF.

The gene calls are TRBV5-8 and TRBJ1-4, with TRBD1 matching 7 bases. V lost 5 bases to trimming and J lost 8 bases; unmatched junction nucleotides: 15. This CDR3 is built from 16 residues. Germline CDR1 is SGHTS and CDR2 is YDEGEE. In DNA, the CDR3 is TGTGCCAGCAGATACCACCAGGGGGACGTGGGGGAAAAACTGTTTTTT. Translating it yields CASRYHQGDVGEKLFF.

This clone was detected once. This chain connects TRBV28 to TRBJ2-3; D assignment may be TRBD1 or TRBD2 (6 bases each). The CDR3 is 16 amino acids. Trimming took 5 bases from V and 2 from J, leaving 17 bases between them. In germline, CDR1 is MDHEN, CDR2 SYDVKM. CDR3 in amino acids: CASSVALWGATDTQYF. The CDR3 DNA follows: TGTGCCAGCAGTGTCGCCCTCTGGGGGGCCACAGATACGCAGTATTTT.

The CDR3 bases are TGTGCCAGTCATCACGATGCAACTAATGAAAAACTGTTTTTT. This encodes CASHHDATNEKLFF. This chain uses TRBV19 with TRBJ1-4; D unresolved. V lost 8 bases and J lost 0, with 10 bases in between. This CDR3 comprises 14 residues. CDR1 and CDR2 from the germline V gene are LNHDA and SQIVND (reference sequence).

The CDR3 loop is CASSFVQGENTEAFF. The CDR3 nucleotides read TGTGCCAGCAGTTTCGTCCAAGGAGAGAACACTGAAGCTTTCTTT. J is TRBJ1-1 and V is TRBV6-2 or TRBV6-3; D remains ambiguous. Germline CDR1 MNHEY, CDR2 SVGEGT. The CDR3 spans 15 residues. Deletions cut 4 bases from V and 1 base from J, with 13 bases between.

This chain joins TRBV19 and TRBJ2-5; 9 bases line up with TRBD2. With V trimmed by 4 bases and J by 5 bases, 11 bases remained unmatched. Germline V CDR1 and CDR2: LNHDA, SQIVND (reference sequence). The CDR3 sequence is 16 residues long. In nucleotides, the CDR3 is TGTGCCAGTAGTACCCCTCGCGGGAGGGCCGCTGAGACCCAGTACTTC. Translating it yields CASSTPRGRAAETQYF.

This clone turned up a few times. The rearrangement joins TRBV15 to TRBJ1-2; D uncertain. Between the trimmed V and J ends, which lost 3 bases and 1 base, there was a span of 6 bases. Germline V CDR1 and CDR2: LNHNV, YYDKDF (reference sequence). The CDR3 loop spans 13 amino acids. Here the CDR3 reads CATSSPVNYGYTF. The CDR3, as DNA: TGTGCCACCAGCAGCCCCGTTAACTATGGCTACACCTTC.

This clone has only one observation. V is TRBV28 and J is TRBJ2-3; 7 nucleotides line up with TRBD1. The V gene's germline CDR1 is MDHEN and CDR2 SYDVKM. The CDR3 covers 16 residues. J lost 0 bases, V lost 5 bases, and 8 bases had no gene match. The CDR3 DNA is TGTGCCAGCAGTACCTCCGGGACAGCTAGCACAGATACGCAGTATTTT. It encodes CASSTSGTASTDTQYF.

This chain connects TRBV28 to TRBJ1-6; perhaps TRBD1 as D (5 bases). Germline CDR1 and CDR2: MDHEN and SYDVKM. The CDR3 covers 15 residues. Trimming removed 6 bases at V and 8 bases at J, with 17 bases between. The CDR3, as DNA: TGTGCCAGCAGGGCCTCTGGGGGTCCCTATTCACCCCTCCACTTT. Protein: CASRASGGPYSPLHF.

This clone has just one count. The chain has TRBV5-1 and TRBJ1-6, with unresolved D. Deletions cut 0 bases from V and 6 bases from J, with 7 bases between. Per germline, CDR1 SGHRS and CDR2 YFSETQ. The CDR3 is 14 residues long. The CDR3 region is CASSLVAVNSPLHF. The CDR3 nucleotides are TGCGCCAGCAGCTTGGTGGCAGTTAATTCACCCCTCCACTTT.

The chain joins TRBV12-3 or TRBV12-4 to TRBJ2-3; the D is unclear. V was pared by 4 bases and J by 6 bases, with 5 bases between. This CDR3 has 11 amino acids. The CDR3 DNA reads TGTGCCAGCAGTTATACGGATACGCAGTATTTT. Translation gives CASSYTDTQYF.

The rearrangement links TRBV29-1 to TRBJ1-5, with D maybe TRBD1 (6 bases). Germline V lookup: CDR1 SQVTM, CDR2 ANQGSEA. The CDR3 consists of 11 residues. V was cut by 6 bases and J by 11 bases, with 14 bases left in between. The CDR3 DNA reads as TGCAGCGTAATCAGGGGATCGGCCCAGCATTTT. This sequence encodes CSVIRGSAQHF. The full variable domain, rest sourced from reference TRBV29-1 and TRBJ1-5, is SAVISQKPSRDICQRGTSLTIQCQVDSQVTMMFWYRQQPGQSLTLIATANQGSEATYESGFVIDKFPISRPNLTFSTLTVSNMSPEDSSIYLCSVIRGSAQHFGDGTRLSIL.

The chain uses TRBV18 and TRBJ2-5, with D unclear. CDR1 is KGHSH, CDR2 LQKENI, per germline. Trimming took 0 bases from V and 3 from J, leaving 8 bases between them. The CDR3 covers 14 residues. CDR3 sequence reads: CASSPPPTEETQYF. The CDR3 DNA sequence: TGTGCCAGCTCACCACCTCCCACGGAAGAGACCCAGTACTTC.

The V call is TRBV18, the J call TRBJ1-2; D gene uncertain. The germline gives CDR1 KGHSH, CDR2 LQKENI. This CDR3 is 12 amino acids long. V gave up 6 bases and J gave up 4 bases, with 9 bases separating them. This chain's CDR3 is CASSVESYGYTF. CDR3 in DNA: TGTGCCAGCTCCGTAGAGAGCTATGGCTACACCTTC.

This chain uses TRBV9 with TRBJ2-1; D is possibly TRBD1 or TRBD2 (5 bases each). Germline assignment: CDR1 SGDLS and CDR2 YYNGEE. Between the trimmed V and J ends, which lost 2 bases and 4 bases, there was a span of 10 bases. The CDR3 loop spans 14 amino acids. The CDR3 DNA reads as TGTGCCAGCAGCGTCAAGGGACGGTACAATGAGCAGTTCTTC. Its translation: CASSVKGRYNEQFF. Full variable domain (outside the CDR3, taken from reference TRBV9 and TRBJ2-1): DSGVTQTPKHLITATGQRVTLRCSPRSGDLSVYWYQQSLDQGLQFLIQYYNGEERAKGNILERFSAQQFPDLHSELNLSSLELGDSALYFCASSVKGRYNEQFFGPGTRLTVL.